Included here is one T cell receptor (beta chain) sequence, with context. The entry originates in a study of shared clonotypes between healthy human individuals. Study-wide context: Three men and a couple of women, aged 18 to 49, were donors.

Per the authors' pipeline: Sequence data from immunoSEQ were junction-only and lacked quality scores; consequently, filtering differed. Generated by immunoSEQ multiplex PCR, the TCRdb table keeps only in-frame clones and is missing some. V and J calls plus clone size are reproduced from that table; the DNA served to infer D and trimming. The sample yields some 2,400,000 clones, approximately 96% seen once. Sequencing was carried out using naive CD4+ T cells sorted from blood. Subset here: CD45RA+ positively selected. This sequence originates from a young man in good health.

The CDR3 reads CASSESQPDRDTQYF. The CDR3 nucleotides read TGTGCCAGCAGTGAATCCCAGCCCGACAGGGATACGCAGTATTTT. This chain uses TRBV25-1 with TRBJ2-3; D perhaps matches TRBD1 (6 bases). Germline V gene sequence: CDR1 MGHDK, CDR2 SYGVNS. The CDR3 covers 15 residues. Trimming removed 1 base from V and 6 bases from J, with 14 bases in between.